This TCR beta chain originates from a study of blood T cell repertoires in COVID-19. Assay used: immunoSEQ multiplex PCR; TCRdb lists only in-frame clones, some missing. The data show 150,000 to 200,000 clones, around 80% seen once. Per germline, CDR1 LNHNV and CDR2 YYDKDF (reference sequence). The ends were cut back, 0 bases at V and 1 base at J, with 13 bases in the middle. The CDR3 loop spans 17 amino acids. Sequencing was carried out using peripheral blood. V is TRBV15 and J is TRBJ1-3; maybe TRBD1 (5 bases). This receptor was identified in a woman aged 55-70 years with COVID-19, enrolled during active disease. The CDR3 loop reads CATSREKRGLSGNTIYF. The CDR3, as DNA: TGTGCCACCAGCAGAGAAAAACGGGGGTTATCTGGAAACACCATATATTTT.